What follows are 27 T cell receptor beta chains derived from one specimen sequenced in a study of Graves' ophthalmopathy and Graves' hyperthyroidism. The study amplified TCR beta CDR3 regions using RNA transcripts. Second-round multiplex PCR came after a first-round RT-PCR that employed HTBI primers. From the multiplex PCR reads, TCRdb called clonotypes with MiXCR, one entry per CDR3 protein. The sample shows some 350,000 distinct CDR3 sequences, about a sixth of them seen only once. The sequenced material came from peripheral blood. The receptor source for this set is an adult woman with stable Graves' hyperthyroidism.

This clonotype was seen a handful of times. The gene calls are TRBV19 and TRBJ2-7; D might be TRBD1 (6 bases). CDR3 length equals 15 residues. Germline values: CDR1 LNHDA, CDR2 SQIVND (reference sequence). Trimming took off 4 bases at V and 6 bases at J, with 19 bases between the two ends. Here the CDR3 DNA reads TGTGCCAGTAGTAACCCTCAGGGGCGGGCCGTCGAGCAGTACTTC. Its protein is CASSNPQGRAVEQYF.

This clonotype was seen at least ten times. A read error may account for a junction end that differs from germline. The gene calls are TRBV4-1 and TRBJ2-7; TRBD2 agrees at 9 bases. Looked up from germline, CDR1 is MGHRA and CDR2 is YSYEKL. The CDR3 runs 15 residues. The CDR3 here is CASSPRLAGSYEQYF. The CDR3 region has the DNA TGTGCCAGCAGCCCCCGGCTAGCGGGATCCTACGAGCAGTACTTC.

At least ten counts were recorded for this clonotype. The rearrangement links TRBV20-1 to TRBJ2-7; the D call may be TRBD1 or TRBD2 (7 bases each). V dropped 6 bases and J dropped 4 bases, with 16 bases sitting between them. This CDR3 comprises 13 residues. Germline loops: CDR1 DFQATT, CDR2 SNEGSKA (reference sequence). In DNA form, the CDR3 reads TGCAGTGCGAGAAGCGGGACAGTTTACGAGCAGTACTTC. It translates to CSARSGTVYEQYF.

Many counts were recorded for this clonotype. The chain recombines TRBV29-1 with TRBJ1-2; D might be TRBD1 (6 bases). Germline-derived CDR1 and CDR2 are SQVTM and ANQGSEA. This CDR3 spans 12 amino acids. V was trimmed by 7 bases and J by 6 bases, leaving 15 bases between them. CDR3 amino acids: CSGEGQLDGYTF. In nucleotides, the CDR3 is TGCAGCGGCGAAGGACAGTTGGATGGCTACACCTTC. The whole variable domain, remainder taken from reference TRBV29-1 and TRBJ1-2, is SAVISQKPSRDICQRGTSLTIQCQVDSQVTMMFWYRQQPGQSLTLIATANQGSEATYESGFVIDKFPISRPNLTFSTLTVSNMSPEDSSIYLCSGEGQLDGYTFGSGTRLTVV.

This clonotype was detected many times. The chain links TRBV27 to TRBJ2-7; D is unresolved. CDR3 length: 14 amino acids. CDR1 and CDR2 from the germline V gene are MNHEY and SMNVEV (reference sequence). V lost 0 bases and J 3 bases, leaving 9 bases between the germline ends. CDR3 bases: TGTGCCAGCAGTTTATCACGAAGTAACTACGAGCAGTACTTC. Protein: CASSLSRSNYEQYF.

As to this clonotype: A read error may explain this, as a much larger clone is one base away. The rearrangement links TRBV15 to TRBJ1-1; D is undetermined. This CDR3 has 11 amino acids. Germline values: CDR1 LNHNV, CDR2 YYDKDF (reference sequence). CDR3 sequence: CVTSRGTEAFF. CDR3 nucleotides: TGTGTCACCAGCAGAGGCACTGAAGCTTTCTTT.

This clonotype was seen just once. The conserved phenylalanine or tryptophan is not found at the CDR3 terminus, so this likely reflects a read error. The rearrangement joins TRBV7-2 to TRBJ2-7; no clear D gene. The CDR3 consists of 12 residues. Germline V gene data show CDR1 as SGHTA and CDR2 as FQGNSA. DNA of the CDR3: TGTGCCAGTAGCTTATCCTCCTACGAGCAGTACTCC. It codes for CASSLSSYEQYS.

In its sample, this clonotype was seen many times. The V and J genes are TRBV12-3 or TRBV12-4 and TRBJ2-5, with 8 bases lining up with TRBD2. Trimming removed 9 bases from V and 5 bases from J; junction bases left unmatched: 8. The CDR3 covers 13 residues. CDR3 sequence (DNA): TGTGCCAGTCTGCGGGGGGCGGATGAGACCCAGTACTTC. This translates into CASLRGADETQYF.

This clonotype showed up many times. The genes are TRBV6-5 and TRBJ1-2; D uncertain. Germline loops: CDR1 MNHEY, CDR2 SVGAGI. Deletions cut 4 bases from V and 0 bases from J, with 6 bases between. This CDR3 is built from 13 residues. This chain's CDR3 is CASSFSTNYGYTF. CDR3 in DNA: TGTGCCAGCAGTTTCAGCACTAACTATGGCTACACCTTC.

In its sample, this clonotype was seen many times. The chain carries TRBV7-2 and TRBJ2-5; D is undetermined. The CDR3 contains 12 residues. Trimming took off 7 bases at V and 2 bases at J, with 8 bases between the two ends. Germline values: CDR1 SGHTA, CDR2 FQGNSA. The CDR3 region is CASTAAQETQYF. CDR3 coding DNA: TGTGCCAGCACAGCAGCACAAGAGACCCAGTACTTC.

This clonotype has ten or more counts. The DNA for the CDR3 is TGTGCCAGCAGTTTATTTTACTCGGGGAACTATGGCTACACCTTC. Translation gives CASSLFYSGNYGYTF. This sequence joins TRBV27 and TRBJ1-2; D gene ambiguous. Trimming removed 1 base from V and 2 bases from J, with 11 bases in between. CDR3 length: 15 amino acids. Germline CDR1 MNHEY, CDR2 SMNVEV (reference sequence).

The chain links TRBV7-2 to TRBJ1-2; the D is unclear. Per germline, CDR1 SGHTA and CDR2 FQGNSA. With 0 bases removed from V and 8 bases from J, the gap between germline ends came to 10 bases. This CDR3 has 13 residues. CDR3 amino acids: CASSLAQMVGYTF. CDR3 DNA: TGTGCCAGCAGCTTAGCTCAGATGGTGGGCTACACCTTC.

The chain links TRBV30 to TRBJ1-2; TRBD1 is a possible D gene (5 bases). Trimming pared 2 bases from V and 6 bases from J, leaving 10 bases between. The CDR3 is 12 residues long. Per germline, CDR1 GTSNPN and CDR2 SVGIG (reference sequence). The CDR3 DNA follows: TGTGCCTGGAGTAGGGACGGAAATGGCTACACCTTC. The encoded protein is CAWSRDGNGYTF.

This clonotype was found many times. The rearrangement uses TRBV20-1 and TRBJ2-7; 8 bases map to TRBD2. The CDR3 is made up of 13 amino acids. The V and J ends lost 1 base and 4 bases, in that order; junction bases with no gene match: 3. Germline loops: CDR1 DFQATT, CDR2 SNEGSKA (reference sequence). This CDR3 is CSARVGGGYEQYF. The CDR3 nucleotides read TGCAGTGCTAGAGTCGGGGGGGGGTACGAGCAGTACTTC.

This clonotype was detected only a few times. J is TRBJ1-2 and V is TRBV5-1, with 7 bases that match TRBD1. The CDR3 consists of 14 residues. Looked up from germline, CDR1 is SGHRS and CDR2 is YFSETQ. The junction had 5 bases not matched to a gene; V was cut back by 6 bases and J by 0 bases. The chain's CDR3 is CASNSGTANYGYTF. The CDR3 DNA reads as TGCGCCAGCAACTCCGGGACAGCTAACTATGGCTACACCTTC. Combining the CDR3 with reference TRBV5-1 and TRBJ1-2 gives the whole variable domain KAGVTQTPRYLIKTRGQQVTLSCSPISGHRSVSWYQQTPGQGLQFLFEYFSETQRNKGNFPGRFSGRQFSNSRSEMNVSTLELGDSALYLCASNSGTANYGYTFGSGTRLTVV.

This clonotype showed up many times. V and J are TRBV16 and TRBJ1-1; no reliable D call. With 0 bases removed from V and 6 bases from J, the gap between germline ends came to 8 bases. The CDR3 contains 13 residues. Germline CDR1 is KGHSY and CDR2 is FQNENV. As DNA, the CDR3 is TGTGCCAGCAGCCAATCCGGTGCCTCTGAAGCTTTCTTT. This gives the protein CASSQSGASEAFF. Filled out from reference TRBV16 and TRBJ1-1, the complete variable domain reads GEEVAQTPKHLVRGEGQKAKLYCAPIKGHSYVFWYQQVLKNEFKFLISFQNENVFDETGMPKERFSAKCLPNSPCSLEIQATKLEDSAVYFCASSQSGASEAFFGQGTRLTVV.

This clonotype appeared a single time. A read error may explain this, as a much larger clone is one base away. Likely a read error: the CDR3 ends without its conserved phenylalanine or tryptophan. The chain uses TRBV7-6 and TRBJ1-2, with D unclear. There are 13 residues in the CDR3. Trimming took 3 bases from V and 2 from J, leaving 7 bases between them. From germline, CDR1 is SGHVS and CDR2 FNYEAQ. This CDR3 is CASSFHGNYGYTV. CDR3 sequence (DNA): TGTGCCAGCAGCTTTCATGGAAACTATGGCTACACCGTC.

This clonotype was counted many times. V gene TRBV6-1 combines with J gene TRBJ1-1, with 7 bases aligning to TRBD1. Looked up from germline, CDR1 is MNHNS and CDR2 is SASEGT. The V segment lost 6 bases and the J segment 2 bases; nucleotides outside the gene matches: 6. CDR3 size: 14 residues. CDR3 coding DNA: TGTGCCAGCAGGACAGGGTCAGGAAACACTGAAGCTTTCTTT. Protein sequence: CASRTGSGNTEAFF.

This clonotype was found many times. The chain employs TRBV12-3 or TRBV12-4 and TRBJ1-2, with a weak D call TRBD1 (5 bases). The CDR3 sequence is 13 residues long. Trimming shortened V by 2 bases and J by 5 bases, and 9 bases separated the two germline ends. CDR3 amino acids: CASSLIGAYGYTF. Here the CDR3 DNA reads TGTGCCAGCAGTTTAATCGGGGCTTATGGCTACACCTTC.

The CDR3 spells CSVSLGLHSNQPQHF. CDR3 coding DNA: TGCAGCGTAAGCCTCGGACTGCATAGCAATCAGCCCCAGCATTTT. V and J are TRBV29-1 and TRBJ1-5; D unresolved. Germline values: CDR1 SQVTM, CDR2 ANQGSEA. The CDR3 length is 15 residues. Deletions cut 6 bases from V and 0 bases from J, with 15 bases between.

This sequence joins TRBV6-1 and TRBJ2-5, with unresolved D. The germline V and J ends were trimmed by 1 base and 4 bases, with 10 bases remaining between them. The V gene's germline CDR1 is MNHNS and CDR2 SASEGT. This CDR3 contains 14 residues. The CDR3 DNA follows: TGTGCCAGCAGTGAAGTCGGCATTGGAGAGACCCAGTACTTC. The encoded protein is CASSEVGIGETQYF.

This clonotype was seen many times. This sequence joins TRBV11-2 and TRBJ2-2, with D perhaps TRBD2 (5 bases). Germline CDR1 reads SGHAT; CDR2 reads FQNNGV. Trimming shortened V by 3 bases and J by 6 bases, and 11 bases separated the two germline ends. The CDR3 has 14 residues. The CDR3 DNA reads TGTGCCAGCAGCTTGGCAGGAGGAGCCGGGGAGCTGTTTTTT. Its protein is CASSLAGGAGELFF.

This clonotype appeared a single time. The chain uses TRBV28 and TRBJ1-4, with 7 bases aligning to TRBD1. With 7 bases clipped from V and 4 bases from J, the junction kept 12 bases outside the gene matches. Germline CDR1 and CDR2: MDHEN and SYDVKM. CDR3 length equals 16 residues. CDR3 amino acids: CASTMGVGTDNEKLFF. The DNA of the CDR3 is TGTGCCAGCACAATGGGGGTCGGGACAGATAATGAAAAACTGTTTTTT.

This clonotype has a count of ten or more. Here the CDR3 DNA reads TGTGCCAGCAGTTTACCTTATGCGGGGGCCAACGTCCTGACTTTC. Amino acids: CASSLPYAGANVLTF. The chain has TRBV12-3 or TRBV12-4 and TRBJ2-6; D gene uncertain. V was pared by 2 bases and J by 4 bases, with 9 bases between. CDR3 size: 15 residues.

This clonotype was found a few times. A much larger clone lies a single base off, so this may be a read error. The chain uses TRBV10-2 and TRBJ2-4; the D is unclear. The CDR3 spans 12 residues. The V gene's germline CDR1 is WSHSY and CDR2 SAAADI. CDR3 in DNA: TGCGCCAGCAGTGAGTCGAGAGGCATTCGGTACTTC. This sequence encodes CASSESRGIRYF.

This clonotype was detected many times. CDR3 nucleotides: TGTGCCAGCAGTCTCTTCTCGGACAATATGAACACTGAAGCTTTCTTT. Residues: CASSLFSDNMNTEAFF. The chain is built from TRBV28 and TRBJ1-1; D is possibly TRBD1 (5 bases). The CDR3 covers 16 residues. Germline V gene sequence: CDR1 MDHEN, CDR2 SYDVKM. Trimming took 5 bases from V and 0 from J, leaving 16 bases between them.

This clonotype was observed many times. The rearrangement joins TRBV30 to TRBJ1-1; 7 bases agree with TRBD1. The V and J ends lost 4 bases and 6 bases, in that order; junction bases with no gene match: 5. The CDR3 is 12 residues long. Germline loops: CDR1 GTSNPN, CDR2 SVGIG (reference sequence). In DNA form, the CDR3 reads TGTGCCTGGACACCCGACAGGGCTGAAGCTTTCTTT. The encoded protein is CAWTPDRAEAFF.